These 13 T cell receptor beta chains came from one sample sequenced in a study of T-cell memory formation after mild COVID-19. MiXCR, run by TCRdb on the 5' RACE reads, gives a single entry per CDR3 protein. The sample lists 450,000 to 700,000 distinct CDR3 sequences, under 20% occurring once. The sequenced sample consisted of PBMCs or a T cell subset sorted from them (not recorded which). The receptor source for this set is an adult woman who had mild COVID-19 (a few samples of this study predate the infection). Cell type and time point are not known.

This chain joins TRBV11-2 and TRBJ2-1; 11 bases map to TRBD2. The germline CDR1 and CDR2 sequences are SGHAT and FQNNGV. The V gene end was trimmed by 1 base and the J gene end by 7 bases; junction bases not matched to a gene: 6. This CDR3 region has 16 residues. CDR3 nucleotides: TGTGCCAGCAGCTTAGGGTTAGCGGGAGGGATAAATGAGCAGTTCTTC. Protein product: CASSLGLAGGINEQFF.

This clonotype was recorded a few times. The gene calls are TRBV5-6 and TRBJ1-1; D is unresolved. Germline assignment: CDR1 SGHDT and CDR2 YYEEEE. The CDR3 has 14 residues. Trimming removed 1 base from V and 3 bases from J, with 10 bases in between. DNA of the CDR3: TGTGCCAGCAGCTTGCGAGGGAGATACACTGAAGCTTTCTTT. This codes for CASSLRGRYTEAFF.

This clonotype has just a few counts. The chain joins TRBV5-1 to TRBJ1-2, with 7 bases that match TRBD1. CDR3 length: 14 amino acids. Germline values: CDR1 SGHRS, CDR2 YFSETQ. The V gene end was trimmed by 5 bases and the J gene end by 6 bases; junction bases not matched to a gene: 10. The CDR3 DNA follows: TGCGCCAGCAGAACGACTTACAGGGGTCATGGCTACACCTTC. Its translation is CASRTTYRGHGYTF.

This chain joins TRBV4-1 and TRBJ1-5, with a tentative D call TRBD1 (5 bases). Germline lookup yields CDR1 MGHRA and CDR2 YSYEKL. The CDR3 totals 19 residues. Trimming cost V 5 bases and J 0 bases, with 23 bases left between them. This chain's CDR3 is CASSSPGGRGKTSNQPQHF. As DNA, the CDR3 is TGCGCCAGCAGCTCCCCTGGGGGGAGGGGAAAGACTAGCAATCAGCCCCAGCATTTT.

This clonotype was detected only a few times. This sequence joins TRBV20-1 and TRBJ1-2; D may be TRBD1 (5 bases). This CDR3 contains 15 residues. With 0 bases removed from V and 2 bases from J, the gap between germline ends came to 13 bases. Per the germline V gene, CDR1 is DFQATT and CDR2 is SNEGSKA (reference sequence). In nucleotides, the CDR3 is TGCAGTGCTAGAGATGTTGACAGAGGGAACTATGGCTACACCTTC. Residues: CSARDVDRGNYGYTF.

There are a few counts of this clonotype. CDR3 sequence (DNA): TGCGCCAGCAGCAAAGAAACCTCAGATACGCAGTATTTT. It specifies CASSKETSDTQYF. This chain joins TRBV5-1 and TRBJ2-3, with D uncertain. The CDR3 is made up of 13 amino acids. The germline CDR1 and CDR2 sequences are SGHRS and YFSETQ. Between the trimmed V and J ends, which lost 4 bases and 4 bases, there was a span of 10 bases.

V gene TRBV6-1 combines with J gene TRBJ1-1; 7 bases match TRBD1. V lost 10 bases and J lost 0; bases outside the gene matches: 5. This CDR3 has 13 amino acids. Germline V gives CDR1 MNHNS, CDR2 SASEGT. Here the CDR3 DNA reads TGTGCCACCCGGGGACAGATGAACACTGAAGCTTTCTTT. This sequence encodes CATRGQMNTEAFF.

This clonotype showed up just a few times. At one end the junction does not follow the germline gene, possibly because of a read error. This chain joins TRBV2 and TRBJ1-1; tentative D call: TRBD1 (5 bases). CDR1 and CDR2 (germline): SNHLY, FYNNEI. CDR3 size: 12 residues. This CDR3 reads CGSSLGGTEAFF. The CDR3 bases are TGTGGCAGCAGTCTTGGGGGCACTGAAGCTTTCTTT.

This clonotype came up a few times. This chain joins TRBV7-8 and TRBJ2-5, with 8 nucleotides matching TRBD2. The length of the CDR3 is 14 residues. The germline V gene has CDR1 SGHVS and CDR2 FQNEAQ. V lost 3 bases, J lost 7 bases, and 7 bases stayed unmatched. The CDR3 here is CASSLYSGAMTQYF. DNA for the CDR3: TGTGCCAGCAGCTTGTATAGCGGGGCCATGACCCAGTACTTC.

DNA of the CDR3: TGTGCCAGCAGCCGGCTTCGAGGGGGCGCCTCTTCCCCGGACGAATCCAAAGAGACCCAGTACTTC. Translated: CASSRLRGGASSPDESKETQYF. This sequence joins TRBV7-9 and TRBJ2-5; 7 nucleotides align to TRBD1. CDR1 and CDR2 (germline): SEHNR, FQNEAQ (reference sequence). Trimming cost V 5 bases and J 3 bases; bases outside gene matches: 30. This CDR3 region has 22 residues.

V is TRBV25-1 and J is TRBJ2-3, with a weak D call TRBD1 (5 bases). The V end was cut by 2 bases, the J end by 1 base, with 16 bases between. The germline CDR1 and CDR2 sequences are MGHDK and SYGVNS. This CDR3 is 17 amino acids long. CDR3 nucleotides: TGTGCCAGCAGTGAAAGAGACTCAATCAGGGGCACAGATACGCAGTATTTT. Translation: CASSERDSIRGTDTQYF.

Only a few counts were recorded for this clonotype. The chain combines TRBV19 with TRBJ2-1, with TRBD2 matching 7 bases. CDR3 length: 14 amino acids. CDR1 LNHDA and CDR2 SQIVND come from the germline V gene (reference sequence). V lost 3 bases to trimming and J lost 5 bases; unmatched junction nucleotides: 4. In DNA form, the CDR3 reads TGTGCCAGTAGTATGGGGGGGGAAAACAATGAGCAGTTCTTC. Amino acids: CASSMGGENNEQFF.

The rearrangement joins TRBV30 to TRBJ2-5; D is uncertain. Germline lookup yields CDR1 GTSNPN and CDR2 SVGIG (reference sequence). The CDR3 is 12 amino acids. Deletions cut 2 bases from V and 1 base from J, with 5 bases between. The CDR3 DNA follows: TGTGCCTGGAGTCCCCTCCAAGAGACCCAGTACTTC. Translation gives CAWSPLQETQYF.